A selection of T cell receptor beta chains follows, all from one sample in a study of cytomegalovirus exposure and HLA in healthy donors. Measured with immunoSEQ multiplex PCR; TCRdb has only the in-frame clones, and not every one. There are about 160,000 clones in the sample; roughly three quarters occur only once, and 8.5% to 10% lies in the top ten. Sequenced: PBMCs. The source of these receptors is a man between 18 and 35 years old in good health and CMV-seropositive. CDR3s include the opening cysteine and the closing phenylalanine or tryptophan. The size of a clone is reported for some rows only, either as once, few or many, or as a class for expanded clones.

.,TRBV7-6,CASSLGQALYEQYF
few,TRBV9,CASSSTGTGAQETQYF
.,TRBV4-1,CASSPLGQGANTGELFF
.,TRBV30,CAWSMAAGGTEAFF
.,TRBV2,CASSAGQGRTHNYGYTF
.,TRBV6-5,CASREGQNHQPQHF
.,TRBV5-6,CASSFGEPRGNIQYF
.,TRBV4-3,CASSQDLGSGGITGELFF
.,TRBV29-1,CSVQGQSNEQFF
few,TRBV29-1,CSVPNVGQRNGYTF
.,TRBV5-4,CASKSHSGANVLTF
few,TRBV19,CASRPGQLNTEAFF
.,TRBV29-1,CSVAGGNDNEQFF
.,TRBV30,CAWSSLSGGEKLFF
few,TRBV5-4,CASSLGGEVTYEQYF
.,TRBV19,CASSEHRNQPQHF
.,TRBV18,CASSGVGRGNTIYF
.,TRBV6-6,CASGDRAGYEQYF
.,TRBV19,CASSIRGGTDTQYF
.,TRBV30,CAWSVWRGDETQYF
.,TRBV6-5,CASRHGTSSYNEQFF
.,TRBV7-6,CASSFGTGLYNEQFF
once,TRBV9,CASSVESERGATDTQYF
.,TRBV6-1,CASSGEFPLYQETQYF
.,TRBV6-5,CASRESGATNEKLFF
.,TRBV7-2,CASSLGHLNTEAFF
.,TRBV19,CASSIGADPGHEQYF
once,TRBV5-1,CASSPDGDRVYGYTF
.,TRBV5-6,CASSFVTPDTEAFF
.,TRBV29-1,CSVDRGPGTGELFF
.,TRBV9,CASSVGGGDEQFF
.,TRBV7-2,CASSLGGSQNEQYF
.,TRBV4-1,CASSQDRGQQPQHF
.,TRBV29-1,CSVGDRGTEAFF
.,TRBV11-2,CASSFRSYNEQFF
.,TRBV19,CASSSEDVETQYF
.,TRBV6-1,CASSRDRVLNEKLFF
.,TRBV9,CASSVGGSREYEQYF
.,TRBV6-5,CASSYSASGSLNEQFF
.,TRBV28,CASVWGGPRIPEAFF
.,TRBV4-2,CASSQGEGVSYEQYF
.,TRBV2,CASQDRVYEETQYF
.,TRBV30,CAGKRGQGRGEAFF
.,TRBV19,CASSIATQPPGCTF
.,TRBV4-1,CASSQAPGTIYEQYF
.,TRBV7-8,CASSPRYGTDNQPQHF
.,TRBV2,CASNSGTPLHF
.,TRBV2,CASKAVSSYNEQFF
.,TRBV30,CAWSALIPPPEAFF
.,TRBV27,CASSPDRGNQPQHF
.,TRBV19,CARLIGGPDLSDTQYF
few,TRBV6-5,CASSTGTGFYEQYF
.,TRBV5-8,CASSPPPGGFRPQHF
.,TRBV7-8,CASSSPGLAGGMYQETQYF
once,TRBV6-5,CASSYLQGNTGELFF
.,TRBV5-4,CASSSPAGAGEAFF
.,TRBV6-1,CASSEASGTTDTQYF
.,TRBV6-6,CATRQGNGNQPQHF
few,TRBV2,CASSAETGGRRSNQPQHF